This T cell receptor beta chain comes out of a study of T-cell reconstitution after alpha-beta-depleted transplantation in children. Study observations and caveats: Surviving recipient cells, namely T cells and thymic progenitors, were the source of high day-60 TCRbeta diversity in some patients. The main origin of T-cell counts and diversity one year after transplant was newly produced T cells.

As it was prepared, the TCRbeta library received unique molecular identifiers. TCRdb re-analysed the PCR reads in MiXCR, keeping a single row per CDR3 protein. The sample consists of approximately 190,000 distinct CDR3 sequences, 7.5% to 9.5% of them appearing once. A note on this clonotype: The antigen is undetermined.

The length of the CDR3 is 14 residues. V shed 1 base and J shed 11 bases, with 12 bases lying between them. Germline V gives CDR1 SEHNR, CDR2 FQNEAQ (reference sequence). The chain joins TRBV7-9 to TRBJ1-6; D ambiguous. Here the sequenced sample was PBMCs, mostly from graft donor cells, taken 360 days after TCRalphabeta/CD19-depleted stem cell transplant. The sequence was collected from a male patient between 2 and 10 years old who had a stem cell transplant for acute myeloid leukemia, so the T cells may come from the graft donor. The CDR3 DNA sequence: TGTGCCAGCAGCTTAGGGTCGGTTGGGACACCCCTCCACTTT. It yields the protein CASSLGSVGTPLHF.